This T cell receptor (beta chain) was captured in a study of early T cells in non-severe SARS-CoV-2 infection. The germline V and J ends were trimmed by 0 bases and 5 bases, with 8 bases remaining between them. Germline V gene sequence: CDR1 MNHEY, CDR2 SVGAGI. This CDR3 spans 15 amino acids. TCRdb re-analysed the 5' RACE reads in MiXCR, keeping a single row per CDR3 protein. The table records 65,000 to 85,000 distinct CDR3 sequences, about 9% of them present only once. This clonotype was detected many times. V usage is TRBV6-5 and J usage is TRBJ1-6; no clear D gene. This TCR was sampled from an adult who was a healthcare worker with PCR-confirmed SARS-CoV-2 infection or an uninfected control (not recorded which). The material sequenced was whole blood, taken at baseline. This CDR3 reads CASSYSPQHNSPLHF. CDR3 DNA sequence: TGTGCCAGCAGTTACTCGCCACAGCATAATTCACCCCTCCACTTT.